The 5 T cell receptor beta chains listed next were all sequenced from one sample in a study of T cell repertoires and leukemia-associated antigens. MiXCR, applied by TCRdb to the 5' RACE reads, yields one record per CDR3 protein. The sample shows roughly 12,000 distinct CDR3 sequences, roughly two fifths of them seen only once. Their target antigens are unknown. The specimen sequenced was CD3+ T cells sorted from blood and cultured. All receptors derive from a female donor in good health.

This clonotype is classed as medium-sized (0.01 to 0.1%). The chain uses TRBV20-1 and TRBJ2-7; either TRBD1 or TRBD2 may supply D (5 bases each). V was pared by 6 bases and J by 4 bases, with 16 bases between. Germline V gives CDR1 DFQATT, CDR2 SNEGSKA (reference sequence). The CDR3 contains 13 residues. The CDR3, as DNA: TGCAGTGCCACACCCCGGGACGATTACGAGCAGTACTTC. The encoded protein is CSATPRDDYEQYF.

This chain uses TRBV7-2 with TRBJ2-7; 13 nucleotides line up with TRBD2. The germline gives CDR1 SGHTA, CDR2 FQGNSA. The CDR3 covers 14 residues. J gave up 6 bases and V 7 bases, and 6 bases lay outside the gene matches. The CDR3 sequence: CASKRTSGSVEQYF. The DNA of the CDR3 is TGTGCCAGCAAACGGACTAGCGGGAGTGTCGAGCAGTACTTC.

The CDR3 protein is CASSVGVSSGNTIYF. In nucleotides, the CDR3 is TGTGCCAGCAGCGTAGGAGTGAGCTCTGGAAACACCATATATTTT. This chain joins TRBV9 and TRBJ1-3; D remains unclear. V was trimmed by 0 bases and J by 0 bases, leaving 7 bases between them. This CDR3 contains 15 residues. Germline assignment: CDR1 SGDLS and CDR2 YYNGEE.

The J gene is TRBJ2-7, the V gene TRBV19, with 9 bases lining up with TRBD1. The CDR3 has 15 amino acids. Germline assignment: CDR1 LNHDA and CDR2 SQIVND (reference sequence). The J segment lost 5 bases and the V segment lost 3 bases, leaving 8 bases of the junction unmatched. The CDR3 loop reads CASSIRLTGGNEQYF. In nucleotides, the CDR3 is TGTGCCAGTAGTATTAGGTTAACAGGGGGCAACGAGCAGTACTTC. Full variable domain (rest looked up from reference TRBV19 and TRBJ2-7): DGGITQSPKYLFRKEGQNVTLSCEQNLNHDAMYWYRQDPGQGLRLIYYSQIVNDFQKGDIAEGYSVSREKKESFPLTVTSAQKNPTAFYLCASSIRLTGGNEQYFGPGTRLTVT.

Judged by abundance, this clonotype is medium-sized (0.01 to 0.1%). In DNA form, the CDR3 reads TGTGCCAGCAGTCGAGGGGGGGCAAACTATGGCTACACCTTC. Its translation is CASSRGGANYGYTF. This chain joins TRBV27 and TRBJ1-2, with D perhaps TRBD1 (6 bases). This CDR3 is 14 amino acids long. Germline V gene sequence: CDR1 MNHEY, CDR2 SMNVEV (reference sequence). Trimming stripped 5 bases from V and 2 bases from J, with 12 bases between.